This T cell receptor (beta chain) was identified during a study of cytomegalovirus exposure and HLA in healthy donors. Points from the study as a whole: A later analysis found first-cohort TCR clusters tended to co-occur in the 90 to 150 validation repertoires. The investigators catalogued 150 to 200 TCR beta chains as cytomegalovirus-associated. Published work reported that the classifier diagnosed cytomegalovirus status with high specificity and sensitivity.

This CDR3 has 16 amino acids. The germline V and J ends were trimmed by 4 bases and 2 bases, with 15 bases remaining between them. Germline V gene lookup returns CDR1 SGDLS and CDR2 YYNGEE. Profiled with immunoSEQ multiplex PCR; TCRdb holds only in-frame clones, not every one. This table holds 180,000 or so clones, about nine tenths found once. Points on this clone: Its specificity is unknown.

Sequences were obtained from PBMCs. The TCR was taken from a man between 25 and 39 years old in good health and CMV-seropositive. The chain uses TRBV9 and TRBJ2-2; tentative D call: TRBD1 (6 bases). The chain's CDR3 is CASSLPGAPNTGELFF. In nucleotides, the CDR3 is TGTGCCAGCAGCTTACCAGGGGCGCCTAACACCGGGGAGCTGTTTTTT.